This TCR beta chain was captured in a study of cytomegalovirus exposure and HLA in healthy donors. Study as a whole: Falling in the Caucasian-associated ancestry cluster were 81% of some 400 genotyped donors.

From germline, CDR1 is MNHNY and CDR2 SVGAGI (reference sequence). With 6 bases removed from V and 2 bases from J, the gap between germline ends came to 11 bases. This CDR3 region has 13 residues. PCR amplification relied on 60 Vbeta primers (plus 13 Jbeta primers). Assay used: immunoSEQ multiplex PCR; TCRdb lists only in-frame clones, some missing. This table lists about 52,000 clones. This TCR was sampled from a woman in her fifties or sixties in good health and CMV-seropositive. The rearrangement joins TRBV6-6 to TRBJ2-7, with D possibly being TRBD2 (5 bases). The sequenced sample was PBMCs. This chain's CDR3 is CASSPQRAYEQYF. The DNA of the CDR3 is TGTGCCAGCAGCCCCCAGAGGGCCTACGAGCAGTACTTC.